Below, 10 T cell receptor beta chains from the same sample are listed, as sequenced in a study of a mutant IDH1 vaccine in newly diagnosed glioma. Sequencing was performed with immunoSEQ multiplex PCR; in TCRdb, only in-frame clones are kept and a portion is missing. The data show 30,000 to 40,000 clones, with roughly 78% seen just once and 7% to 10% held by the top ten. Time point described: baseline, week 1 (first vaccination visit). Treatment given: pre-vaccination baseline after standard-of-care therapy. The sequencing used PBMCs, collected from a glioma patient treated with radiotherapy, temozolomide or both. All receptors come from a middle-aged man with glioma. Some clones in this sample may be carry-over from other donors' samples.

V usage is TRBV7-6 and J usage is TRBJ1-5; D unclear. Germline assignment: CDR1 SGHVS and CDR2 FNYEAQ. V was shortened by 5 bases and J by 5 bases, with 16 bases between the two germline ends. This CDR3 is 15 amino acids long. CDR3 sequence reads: CASSPIPGFDQPQHF. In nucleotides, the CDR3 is TGTGCCAGCAGCCCTATTCCGGGATTCGATCAGCCCCAGCATTTT.

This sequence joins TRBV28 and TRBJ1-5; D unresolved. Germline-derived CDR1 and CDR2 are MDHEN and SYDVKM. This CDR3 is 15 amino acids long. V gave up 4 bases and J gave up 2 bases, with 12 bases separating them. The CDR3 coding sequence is TGTGCCAGCAGTTCCATCGAAAGGGGCAATCAGCCCCAGCATTTT. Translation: CASSSIERGNQPQHF.

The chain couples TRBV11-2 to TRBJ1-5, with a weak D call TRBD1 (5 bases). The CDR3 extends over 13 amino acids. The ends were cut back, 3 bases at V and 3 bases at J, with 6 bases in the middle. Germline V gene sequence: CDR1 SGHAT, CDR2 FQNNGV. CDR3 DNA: TGTGCCAGCAGCTTGACAGTCAATCAGCCCCAGCATTTT. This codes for CASSLTVNQPQHF. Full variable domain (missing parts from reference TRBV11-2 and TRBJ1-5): EAGVAQSPRYKIIEKRQSVAFWCNPISGHATLYWYQQILGQGPKLLIQFQNNGVVDDSQLPKDRFSAERLKGVDSTLKIQPAKLEDSAVYLCASSLTVNQPQHFGDGTRLSIL.

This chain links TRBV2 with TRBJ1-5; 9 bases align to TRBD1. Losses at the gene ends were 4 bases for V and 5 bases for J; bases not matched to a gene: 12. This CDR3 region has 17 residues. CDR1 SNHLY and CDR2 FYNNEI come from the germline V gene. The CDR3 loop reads CASSGWTGDIRHQPQHF. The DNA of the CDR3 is TGTGCCAGCAGTGGTTGGACAGGGGATATAAGGCATCAGCCCCAGCATTTT.

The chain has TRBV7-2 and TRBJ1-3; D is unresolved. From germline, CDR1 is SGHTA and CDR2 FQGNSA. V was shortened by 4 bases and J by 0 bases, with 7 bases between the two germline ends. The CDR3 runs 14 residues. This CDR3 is CASSYGSSGNTIYF. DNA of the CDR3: TGTGCCAGCAGCTACGGGTCCTCTGGAAACACCATATATTTT. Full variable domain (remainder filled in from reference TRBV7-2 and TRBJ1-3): GAGVSQSPSNKVTEKGKDVELRCDPISGHTALYWYRQSLGQGLEFLIYFQGNSAPDKSGLPSDRFSAERTGGSVSTLTIQRTQQEDSAVYLCASSYGSSGNTIYFGEGSWLTVV.

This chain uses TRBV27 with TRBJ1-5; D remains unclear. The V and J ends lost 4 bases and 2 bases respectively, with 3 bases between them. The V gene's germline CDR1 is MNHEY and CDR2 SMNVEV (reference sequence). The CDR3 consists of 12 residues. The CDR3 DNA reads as TGTGCCAGCAGTTATGGCAATCAGCCCCAGCATTTT. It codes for CASSYGNQPQHF.

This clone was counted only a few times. In DNA, the CDR3 is TGTGCCAGCAGTTGGGGACAGGCGAACACTGAAGCTTTCTTT. This sequence encodes CASSWGQANTEAFF. This chain joins TRBV2 and TRBJ1-1, with 8 nucleotides matching TRBD1. The CDR3 is 14 amino acids. V dropped 5 bases and J dropped 1; count of bases not matched to a gene: 3. From germline, CDR1 is SNHLY and CDR2 FYNNEI.

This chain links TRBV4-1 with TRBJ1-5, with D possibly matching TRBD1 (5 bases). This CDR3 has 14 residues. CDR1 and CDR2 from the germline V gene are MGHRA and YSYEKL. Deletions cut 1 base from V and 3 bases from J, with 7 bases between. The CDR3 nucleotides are TGCGCCAGCAGCCAAGTAGGGGACAATCAGCCCCAGCATTTT. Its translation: CASSQVGDNQPQHF.

The chain's CDR3 is CASGTSGGAETQYF. CDR3 DNA: TGTGCCAGCGGGACTAGCGGGGGGGCAGAGACCCAGTACTTC. The V gene is TRBV6-1, the J gene TRBJ2-5, with TRBD2 matching over 16 bases. The CDR3 runs 14 residues. Per the germline V gene, CDR1 is MNHNS and CDR2 is SASEGT. V lost 8 bases and J lost 4; bases outside the gene matches: 1.

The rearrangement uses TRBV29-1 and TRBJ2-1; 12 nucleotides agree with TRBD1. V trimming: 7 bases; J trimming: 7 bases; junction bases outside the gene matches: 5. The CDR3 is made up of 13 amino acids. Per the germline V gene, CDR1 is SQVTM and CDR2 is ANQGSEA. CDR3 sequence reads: CSAPGQGANEQFF. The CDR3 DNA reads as TGCAGCGCACCGGGACAGGGGGCTAATGAGCAGTTCTTC.